Presented here are 28 T cell receptor beta chains from one specimen sequenced in a study of neurological immune-mediated disorders. Each CDR3 protein gets one entry after TCRdb re-called the 5' RACE reads with MiXCR. The table lists 85,000 to 90,000 distinct CDR3 sequences, around 3.4% of them singletons, with under 3.5% in the top ten. The sequencing input was PBMCs. The receptors stem from a woman aged 45-65 years with multiple sclerosis.

This clonotype occurred many times. This chain joins TRBV10-3 and TRBJ2-3; D unresolved. Trimming left V 8 bases short and J 2 bases short, with 11 bases between. Germline CDR1 reads ENHRY; CDR2 reads SYGVKD. The CDR3 is 13 amino acids. The CDR3 DNA reads as TGTGCCATCGAGAGCGCAAACACAGATACGCAGTATTTT. Protein sequence: CAIESANTDTQYF.

In its sample, this clonotype was seen many times. V usage is TRBV29-1 and J usage is TRBJ2-1, with 11 positions matching TRBD2. The V gene end was trimmed by 6 bases and the J gene end by 2 bases; junction bases not matched to a gene: 3. This CDR3 region has 14 residues. Germline values: CDR1 SQVTM, CDR2 ANQGSEA. DNA of the CDR3: TGCAGCGTGTTAGCGGGGGGGCCCTACAATGAGCAGTTCTTC. Its translation: CSVLAGGPYNEQFF.

This clonotype was found many times. The J gene is TRBJ1-1, the V gene TRBV3-1; tentative D call: TRBD1 (5 bases). Germline-derived CDR1 and CDR2 are LGHDT and YNNKEL (reference sequence). V was shortened by 3 bases and J by 1 base, with 12 bases between the two germline ends. This CDR3 has 15 residues. The CDR3: CASSHWGVENTEAFF. The CDR3, as DNA: TGTGCCAGCAGCCATTGGGGGGTGGAGAACACTGAAGCTTTCTTT.

A few counts support this clonotype. At one boundary the junction diverges from the germline segment, which might be a read error. The rearrangement uses TRBV24-1 and TRBJ1-6; D is uncertain. Germline CDR1 and CDR2: KGHDR and SFDVKD. The CDR3 length is 13 residues. CDR3 sequence (DNA): TGTGCCAACAGTGACAACGAAAATTCACCCCTCCACTTT. Translated, it gives CANSDNENSPLHF.

This clonotype was seen at least ten times. The chain carries TRBV18 and TRBJ1-1; weak D call: TRBD1 (5 bases). Deletions cut 2 bases from V and 8 bases from J, with 15 bases between. CDR3 size: 14 residues. The germline V gene encodes CDR1 KGHSH and CDR2 LQKENI. The CDR3 loop reads CASSPGAQTKEAFF. CDR3 in DNA: TGTGCCAGCTCACCAGGGGCCCAAACTAAAGAAGCTTTCTTT. The full variable domain, with the rest looked up from reference TRBV18 and TRBJ1-1, is NAGVMQNPRHLVRRRGQEARLRCSPMKGHSHVYWYRQLPEEGLKFMVYLQKENIIDESGMPKERFSAEFPKEGPSILRIQQVVRGDSAAYFCASSPGAQTKEAFFGQGTRLTVV.

This clonotype was seen ten or more times. This chain links TRBV7-2 with TRBJ1-2; unclear D gene. The CDR3 has 14 residues. V gave up 2 bases and J gave up 4 bases, with 11 bases separating them. Germline V lookup: CDR1 SGHTA, CDR2 FQGNSA. In DNA, the CDR3 is TGTGCCAGCAGCTTAATGCTAGAGAGCTATGGCTACACCTTC. Translated, it gives CASSLMLESYGYTF.

This clonotype was observed many times. At one boundary the junction diverges from the germline segment, which might be a read error. The chain links TRBV7-6 to TRBJ2-5; D gene ambiguous. Germline assignment: CDR1 SGHVS and CDR2 FNYEAQ. The CDR3 length is 8 residues. CDR3 sequence (DNA): TGTGCCAGCAGCCCCCAATACTTC. Translating gives CASSPQYF. The variable domain in full, with the rest retrieved from reference TRBV7-6 and TRBJ2-5, is GAGVSQSPRYKVTKRGQDVALRCDPISGHVSLYWYRQALGQGPEFLTYFNYEAQQDKSGLPNDRFSAERPEGSISTLTIQRTEQRDSAMYRCASSPQYFGPGTRLLVL.

At least ten counts were recorded for this clonotype. The V call is TRBV20-1, the J call TRBJ2-2, with TRBD1 matching over 7 bases. Losses at the gene ends were 3 bases for V and 1 base for J; bases not matched to a gene: 5. The CDR3 has 15 residues. Germline V gene lookup returns CDR1 DFQATT and CDR2 SNEGSKA (reference sequence). This CDR3 reads CSARRAGGNTGELFF. In DNA form, the CDR3 reads TGCAGTGCTAGGAGGGCAGGGGGGAACACCGGGGAGCTGTTTTTT.

This clonotype was detected many times. The chain employs TRBV3-1 and TRBJ2-1, with 7 nucleotides matching TRBD2. The length of the CDR3 is 14 residues. Germline CDR1 and CDR2: LGHDT and YNNKEL (reference sequence). V was clipped by 4 bases and J by 4 bases; unmatched bases: 4. The DNA of the CDR3 is TGTGCCAGCAGCCGCATCGGGGGGTACAATGAGCAGTTCTTC. Protein sequence: CASSRIGGYNEQFF.

This clonotype was found many times. The CDR3 here is CASSQEIWSSGDITDTQYF. DNA for the CDR3: TGCGCCAGCAGCCAAGAAATCTGGTCTAGCGGGGATATCACAGATACGCAGTATTTT. The chain carries TRBV4-1 and TRBJ2-3, with 9 bases lining up with TRBD2. This CDR3 has 19 residues. Germline values: CDR1 MGHRA, CDR2 YSYEKL. V dropped 0 bases and J dropped 2; count of bases not matched to a gene: 12.

Comments on this clonotype: This may stem from a read error, because a much larger clone lies one nucleotide away. The rearrangement joins TRBV7-9 to TRBJ2-7, with 7 bases lining up with TRBD1. The CDR3 contains 12 residues. Trimming at V came to 6 bases and at J to 7 bases, leaving 6 bases not matched to a gene. Germline values: CDR1 SEHNR, CDR2 FQNEAQ (reference sequence). DNA for the CDR3: TGTGCCAGCAGTCCACAGGGGTTAGAGCAGTACTTC. Amino acids: CASSPQGLEQYF. Drawing the rest from reference TRBV7-9 and TRBJ2-7, the complete variable domain is DTGVSQNPRHKITKRGQNVTFRCDPISEHNRLYWYRQTLGQGPEFLTYFQNEAQLEKSRLLSDRFSAERPKGSFSTLEIQRTEQGDSAMYLCASSPQGLEQYFGPGTRLTVT.

Ten or more counts support this clonotype. The chain links TRBV20-1 to TRBJ1-2, with D possibly TRBD1 on 6 matching bases. Looked up from germline, CDR1 is DFQATT and CDR2 is SNEGSKA (reference sequence). Trimming took off 5 bases at V and 0 bases at J, with 19 bases between the two ends. The CDR3 runs to 16 residues. The CDR3 DNA reads TGCAGTGCTGCCGGGGGCGCACAAGGAGCTAACTATGGCTACACCTTC. This encodes CSAAGGAQGANYGYTF.

This clonotype was recorded at least ten times. This rearrangement joins TRBV5-6 to TRBJ2-7; 7 bases are shared with TRBD1. V shed 2 bases and J 1 base; nucleotides not matched to a gene: 9. Germline CDR1 is SGHDT and CDR2 is YYEEEE. The CDR3 is made up of 16 amino acids. The CDR3 here is CASSFTPTGKSYEQYF. For the CDR3, the DNA is TGTGCCAGCAGCTTCACCCCGACAGGGAAATCCTACGAGCAGTACTTC.

This clonotype was seen at least ten times. The chain is built from TRBV20-1 and TRBJ1-2; 7 positions agree with TRBD1. The germline V gene has CDR1 DFQATT and CDR2 SNEGSKA (reference sequence). The CDR3 runs 13 residues. J lost 5 bases, V lost 6 bases, and 9 bases had no gene match. The CDR3 coding sequence is TGCAGTGCAGGAACAGGGGTTGGGTATGGCTACACCTTC. Amino acid sequence: CSAGTGVGYGYTF.

This clonotype was detected many times. A read error may produce the germline difference seen at one junction end. The chain combines TRBV5-1 with TRBJ2-7; no clear D gene. Germline V gene sequence: CDR1 SGHRS, CDR2 YFSETQ. The CDR3 covers 12 residues. Here the CDR3 reads CANSSSSYEQYF. CDR3 bases: TGCGCCAACAGCTCCAGCTCCTACGAGCAGTACTTC. Full variable domain (remainder filled in from reference TRBV5-1 and TRBJ2-7): KAGVTQTPRYLIKTRGQQVTLSCSPISGHRSVSWYQQTPGQGLQFLFEYFSETQRNKGNFPGRFSGRQFSNSRSEMNVSTLELGDSALYLCANSSSSYEQYFGPGTRLTVT.

This clonotype has ten or more counts. At one end, the junction sequence differs from germline, possibly due to a read error. The V gene is TRBV12-3 or TRBV12-4, the J gene TRBJ1-1, with D tentatively TRBD1 (5 bases). The CDR3 consists of 13 residues. This CDR3 reads CASSLAEVTETVF. The CDR3 bases are TGTGCCAGCAGTTTAGCGGAGGTAACGGAGACAGTATTT.

The chain links TRBV6-2 or TRBV6-3 to TRBJ1-3; 9 nucleotides agree with TRBD1. Trimming took 6 bases from V and 0 from J; bases not matched to a gene: 12. Germline CDR1 MNHEY, CDR2 SVGEGT. This CDR3 is 18 amino acids long. The CDR3 DNA reads as TGTGCCAGCAGCCTACCCGGGACAGGGACAAACTCTGGAAACACCATATATTTT. Translating it yields CASSLPGTGTNSGNTIYF.

This clonotype was seen ten or more times. This chain connects TRBV5-6 to TRBJ1-2; no clear D. From germline, CDR1 is SGHDT and CDR2 YYEEEE. The CDR3 is made up of 13 amino acids. Trimming removed 1 base from V and 7 bases from J, with 11 bases in between. CDR3 sequence: CASSLRGLGGYTF. The CDR3 region has the DNA TGTGCCAGCAGCTTGCGGGGTTTGGGTGGCTACACCTTC. The complete variable domain, with remaining parts taken from reference TRBV5-6 and TRBJ1-2, reads DAGVTQSPTHLIKTRGQQVTLRCSPKSGHDTVSWYQQALGQGPQFIFQYYEEEERQRGNFPDRFSGHQFPNYSSELNVNALLLGDSALYLCASSLRGLGGYTFGSGTRLTVV.

This clonotype was seen at least ten times. This chain uses TRBV19 with TRBJ1-3; D is undetermined. The CDR3 is 16 amino acids. V was pared by 3 bases and J by 0 bases, with 12 bases between. Germline assignment: CDR1 LNHDA and CDR2 SQIVND (reference sequence). CDR3 sequence: CASSIASPSSGNTIYF. CDR3 DNA: TGTGCCAGTAGTATCGCCAGCCCGAGCTCTGGAAACACCATATATTTT.

This clonotype was counted between two and nine times. Given a much more abundant clone one base away, this may be a read error. The chain employs TRBV7-9 and TRBJ2-5; D possibly corresponds to TRBD1 (5 bases). This CDR3 is built from 10 residues. Germline CDR1 reads SEHNR; CDR2 reads FQNEAQ (reference sequence). The CDR3 DNA reads TGTGCCAGCGGACAAGAGAACCAGTACTTC. Its translation: CASGQENQYF.

This clonotype was observed many times. The chain is built from TRBV11-2 and TRBJ1-2; tentative D call: TRBD1 (5 bases). V was trimmed by 4 bases and J by 7 bases, leaving 19 bases between them. CDR3 size: 15 residues. From germline, CDR1 is SGHAT and CDR2 FQNNGV. The CDR3 coding sequence is TGTGCCAGCAGCTCGCCCGGCCAGGGATCCACTGGCTACACCTTC. As protein: CASSSPGQGSTGYTF.

This clonotype was recorded many times. The chain recombines TRBV27 with TRBJ1-1, with D tentatively TRBD1 (5 bases). The CDR3 length is 14 residues. Germline-derived CDR1 and CDR2 are MNHEY and SMNVEV (reference sequence). V was pared by 5 bases and J by 2 bases, with 12 bases between. The CDR3 DNA reads TGTGCCAGCAGTCGATTACAGGACAACACTGAAGCTTTCTTT. Its protein is CASSRLQDNTEAFF.

This clonotype was picked up many times. The J gene is TRBJ1-1, the V gene TRBV12-3 or TRBV12-4; 7 bases are a match to TRBD1. The CDR3 covers 13 residues. The V and J ends lost 10 bases and 4 bases, in that order; junction bases with no gene match: 9. CDR3: CATTTGLGTEAFF. CDR3 DNA sequence: TGTGCCACCACGACAGGGTTGGGCACTGAAGCTTTCTTT.

This clonotype was observed at least ten times. In DNA form, the CDR3 reads TGTGCCAGCAGGTCCGGTGGCACCTCCTACGAGCAGTACTTC. Its translation: CASRSGGTSYEQYF. This chain links TRBV7-2 with TRBJ2-7; D is unclear. The CDR3 contains 14 residues. CDR1 is SGHTA, CDR2 FQGNSA, per germline. The germline V and J ends were trimmed by 6 bases and 0 bases, with 12 bases remaining between them.

This clonotype was counted at least ten times. The genes are TRBV6-5 and TRBJ2-2; D perhaps matches TRBD2 (6 bases). Germline values: CDR1 MNHEY, CDR2 SVGAGI. V was trimmed by 0 bases and J by 1 base, leaving 6 bases between them. The CDR3 covers 15 residues. The CDR3 bases are TGTGCCAGCAGTTACTCGCGGGGGAACACCGGGGAGCTGTTTTTT. It translates to CASSYSRGNTGELFF.

This clonotype appeared many times. The chain has TRBV3-1 and TRBJ1-2, with D uncertain. Per the germline V gene, CDR1 is LGHDT and CDR2 is YNNKEL (reference sequence). Trimming cost V 4 bases and J 0 bases, with 12 bases left between them. The CDR3 is made up of 15 amino acids. The CDR3 sequence: CASSPFLPANYGYTF. Here the CDR3 DNA reads TGTGCCAGCAGCCCGTTTCTCCCAGCTAACTATGGCTACACCTTC.

This clonotype appeared many times. The CDR3 sequence is CASSLYLPSLAGELFF. Here the CDR3 DNA reads TGTGCCAGCAGCTTATATCTACCTTCCCTCGCCGGGGAGCTGTTTTTT. This rearrangement joins TRBV7-2 to TRBJ2-2; no reliable D call. Germline loops: CDR1 SGHTA, CDR2 FQGNSA. Trimming took off 2 bases at V and 6 bases at J, with 16 bases between the two ends. This CDR3 is built from 16 residues.

In its sample, this clonotype was seen a few times. The chain couples TRBV18 to TRBJ2-2; 7 nucleotides match TRBD1. Germline-derived CDR1 and CDR2 are KGHSH and LQKENI. The CDR3 has 14 amino acids. V lost 6 bases, J lost 1 base, and 2 bases stayed unmatched. As DNA, the CDR3 is TGTGCCAGCTCCGGACAGGTGAACACCGGGGAGCTGTTTTTT. Translating it yields CASSGQVNTGELFF.